This section outlines one T cell receptor (beta chain) sequence together with its context. Its antigen is not known. Using a J-beta primer mix together with a sample-barcoded 5' primer, a second PCR was run for roughly 7 to 11 cycles. TCRdb re-derived calls from the 5' RACE reads in MiXCR, one entry per CDR3 protein. The table lists around 940,000 distinct CDR3 sequences, roughly half of them singletons. The data were obtained in a study of blood T cells in healthy people across ages. Study observations and caveats: More naive CD4+ cells and higher diversity marked long-lived donors relative to aged donors. As age increased, TCR beta diversity per million T cells fell in a roughly linear fashion.

Whenever a sample was processed, at least 7 million PBMCs were isolated. Between the trimmed V and J ends, which lost 5 bases and 2 bases, there was a span of 15 bases. Germline-derived CDR1 and CDR2 are SGHTA and FQGNSA. The CDR3 is 15 amino acids. The genes are TRBV7-2 and TRBJ2-5; a possible D gene is TRBD2 (5 bases). Sequenced material: blood. The receptor was derived from a woman between 55 and 75 years old in good health. CDR3 protein: CASSLSGIRQETQYF. In DNA, the CDR3 is TGTGCCAGCAGCCTTTCCGGGATCCGGCAAGAGACCCAGTACTTC.